The clone carrying this T cell receptor beta chain was observed a handful of times. Its antigen is not known. Assay used: immunoSEQ multiplex PCR; TCRdb lists only in-frame clones, some missing. Of tens of thousands of clones listed, roughly two thirds were seen once; the top ten hold roughly 56%. This sample was taken from a study of shared clonotypes between healthy human individuals. Overall study findings and caveats: Clonotypes not shared had lower generation probabilities than those common to all four donors.

The CDR3 loop spans 17 amino acids. Germline V lookup: CDR1 MDHEN, CDR2 SYDVKM. Trimming cost V 3 bases and J 1 base, with 16 bases left between them. The clonotype was recovered from a man aged 25-45 years in good health. Sequenced: memory CD8+ T cells sorted from blood. Subset specified: CD45RO+ cells pooled with CCR7-negative TemRA cells. The chain uses TRBV28 and TRBJ2-1; D unresolved. The CDR3 sequence is CASSFPGSVRSYNEQFF. CDR3 bases: TGTGCCAGCAGTTTTCCCGGGTCGGTCAGATCCTACAATGAGCAGTTCTTC.